The present TCR beta chain was sequenced within a study of technical replicates of blood from a handful of donors. Sequencing was performed with immunoSEQ multiplex PCR; in TCRdb, only in-frame clones are kept and a portion is missing. The table records about 82,000 clones, about 93% of them present only once. This CDR3 region has 15 residues. Per germline, CDR1 MGHRA and CDR2 YSYEKL. V gave up 0 bases and J gave up 5 bases, with 14 bases separating them. The sequenced material came from T cells isolated from PBMCs. The sequence was obtained from a human donor in good health. This rearrangement joins TRBV4-1 to TRBJ2-7, with D maybe TRBD1 (5 bases). The chain's CDR3 is CASSQDWGLRDEQYF. CDR3 DNA sequence: TGCGCCAGCAGCCAAGACTGGGGCCTTCGTGACGAGCAGTACTTC.